This T cell receptor (beta chain) was found in a study of blood T cell repertoires in COVID-19. Study as a whole: COVID-19 samples, acute and convalescent, were from the United States, Italy and Spain.

Some clones are missing from TCRdb's copy, which holds only in-frame ones; the method was immunoSEQ multiplex PCR. The sample has roughly 100,000 clones, around 86% seen once. Germline CDR1 reads SGHNT; CDR2 reads YYREEE (reference sequence). Trimming pared 5 bases from V and 4 bases from J, leaving 13 bases between. The CDR3 length is 14 residues. The sequencing input was peripheral blood. The sequence came from a man older than 75 with acute or convalescent COVID-19. This chain links TRBV5-4 with TRBJ2-1; perhaps TRBD1 as D (6 bases). CDR3 sequence reads: CASSQTQGYNEQFF. As DNA, the CDR3 is TGTGCCAGCAGTCAAACACAGGGTTACAATGAGCAGTTCTTC.